Below are 27 T cell receptor beta chains sequenced from a single sample in a study of long-term antiretroviral therapy in people with HIV. At the survey level, the v3.0 immunoSEQ assay was run. Sequenced by immunoSEQ multiplex PCR; TCRdb stores in-frame clones only, minus some. In the table there are about 10,000 clones, about 81% of which are singletons. The source was unsorted PBMCs, collected 0.7 years after starting antiretroviral therapy. The source of these receptors is a man aged 35 to 55 with HIV.

The genes are TRBV10-3 and TRBJ1-3, with D tentatively TRBD1 (6 bases). V was cut by 8 bases and J by 0 bases, with 20 bases left in between. The CDR3 loop spans 17 amino acids. Germline CDR1 and CDR2: ENHRY and SYGVKD. The CDR3 loop is CAIGGAGILSSGNTIYF. CDR3 nucleotide sequence: TGTGCCATCGGGGGGGCCGGGATCCTATCCTCTGGAAACACCATATATTTT.

This clone was recorded once. V and J are TRBV10-3 and TRBJ2-7; D is perhaps TRBD1 (6 bases). From germline, CDR1 is ENHRY and CDR2 SYGVKD. With 11 bases removed from V and 0 bases from J, the gap between germline ends came to 14 bases. This CDR3 is 13 amino acids long. The CDR3 protein is CAARDTISYEQYF. In nucleotides, the CDR3 is TGTGCCGCCCGGGACACTATCTCCTACGAGCAGTACTTC.

This chain joins TRBV2 and TRBJ2-1; D might be TRBD2 (5 bases). CDR1 and CDR2 from the germline V gene are SNHLY and FYNNEI. Trimming shortened V by 4 bases and J by 7 bases, and 8 bases separated the two germline ends. This CDR3 is 12 amino acids long. The CDR3 nucleotides are TGTGCCAGCAGTGCGGACTTGAATGAGCAGTTCTTC. Its protein is CASSADLNEQFF.

V and J are TRBV7-6 and TRBJ2-2; no definite D call. V shed 2 bases and J shed 4 bases, with 2 bases lying between them. CDR1 SGHVS and CDR2 FNYEAQ come from the germline V gene. This CDR3 has 12 residues. In nucleotides, the CDR3 is TGTGCCAGCAGCTTATCCACCGGGGAGCTGTTTTTT. The encoded protein is CASSLSTGELFF.

This sequence joins TRBV2 and TRBJ2-7, with D hard to call. V dropped 1 base and J dropped 1 base, with 11 bases sitting between them. The CDR3 is made up of 15 amino acids. CDR1 SNHLY and CDR2 FYNNEI come from the germline V gene. The CDR3 coding sequence is TGTGCCAGCAGTGAAGTGGCAGCGCGTTCCTACGAGCAGTACTTC. This sequence encodes CASSEVAARSYEQYF.

By share, this clone counts as medium-sized. The V and J genes are TRBV27 and TRBJ1-2; D gene uncertain. The CDR3 extends over 12 amino acids. In germline, CDR1 is MNHEY, CDR2 SMNVEV (reference sequence). V was cut by 5 bases and J by 7 bases, with 11 bases left in between. As DNA, the CDR3 is TGTGCCAGCAGTCCCCTCTCTGGTGGCTACACCTTC. Translation gives CASSPLSGGYTF.

The CDR3 nucleotides read TGTGCCAGCAGTACCCCTGGCCGGAGCACAGATACGCAGTATTTT. Protein: CASSTPGRSTDTQYF. The gene calls are TRBV6-6 and TRBJ2-3, with D unresolved. Trimming left V 5 bases short and J 0 bases short, with 12 bases between. The CDR3 covers 15 residues. Germline CDR1 MNHNY, CDR2 SVGAGI (reference sequence).

J is TRBJ1-2 and V is TRBV23-1; unclear D gene. TRBV23-1 has ORF status, its function being uncertain. V lost 3 bases and J lost 6, with 17 bases in between. The CDR3 loop spans 15 amino acids. CDR3 in amino acids: CASSQPPRGSHGYTF. CDR3 DNA sequence: TGCGCCAGCAGTCAGCCCCCCAGAGGGAGTCATGGCTACACCTTC.

This clone was picked up one time. This sequence joins TRBV7-3 and TRBJ2-2, with D hard to call. This CDR3 contains 11 residues. CDR1 SGHTA and CDR2 FQGTGA come from the germline V gene. V was trimmed by 5 bases and J by 2 bases, leaving 0 bases between them. The CDR3 sequence is CASSNTGELFF. The CDR3 DNA is TGTGCCAGCAGCAACACCGGGGAGCTGTTTTTT.

The rearrangement uses TRBV27 and TRBJ2-7, with D tentatively TRBD2 (6 bases). The germline V gene encodes CDR1 MNHEY and CDR2 SMNVEV (reference sequence). V shed 6 bases and J shed 0 bases, with 9 bases lying between them. This CDR3 comprises 13 residues. The CDR3 spells CASSLAVSYEQYF. CDR3 nucleotide sequence: TGTGCCAGCAGCTTAGCGGTCTCCTACGAGCAGTACTTC.

The chain joins TRBV9 to TRBJ2-3; D possibly corresponds to TRBD1 (5 bases). V dropped 4 bases and J dropped 4 bases, with 13 bases sitting between them. In germline, CDR1 is SGDLS, CDR2 YYNGEE. The CDR3 spans 14 residues. CDR3 sequence: CASSLGARADTQYF. The CDR3 DNA reads as TGTGCCAGCAGCCTAGGGGCCCGGGCAGATACGCAGTATTTT.

The gene calls are TRBV11-2 and TRBJ2-7, with a weak D call TRBD2 (6 bases). Germline V CDR1 and CDR2: SGHAT, FQNNGV. The germline V and J ends were trimmed by 2 bases and 3 bases, with 14 bases remaining between them. The length of the CDR3 is 15 residues. The CDR3 here is CASSLLFGGFYEQYF. In DNA form, the CDR3 reads TGTGCCAGCAGCTTATTATTCGGAGGGTTCTACGAGCAGTACTTC.

The gene calls are TRBV18 and TRBJ1-2; 9 bases fit TRBD1. Per germline, CDR1 KGHSH and CDR2 LQKENI. The CDR3 has 16 residues. Trimming took 6 bases from V and 5 from J; bases not matched to a gene: 13. CDR3 in amino acids: CASSPSGQGQGYGYTF. The CDR3 nucleotides read TGTGCCAGCTCGCCCAGCGGACAGGGGCAGGGGTATGGCTACACCTTC.

J is TRBJ2-1 and V is TRBV19; 12 nucleotides agree with TRBD2. CDR3 size: 15 residues. V was clipped by 6 bases and J by 10 bases; unmatched bases: 10. CDR1 is LNHDA and CDR2 is SQIVND in the germline V gene (reference sequence). The CDR3 spells CASSLAGGSAREQFF. The CDR3 coding sequence is TGTGCCAGTAGCCTAGCGGGAGGGTCCGCGAGGGAGCAGTTCTTC.

This clone was seen only a few times. The CDR3 loop reads CASSVAEGPNTEAFF. The CDR3 coding sequence is TGTGCCAGCAGCGTCGCCGAGGGCCCAAACACTGAAGCTTTCTTT. The rearrangement uses TRBV9 and TRBJ1-1, with D hard to call. This CDR3 has 15 residues. Germline V gives CDR1 SGDLS, CDR2 YYNGEE. Trimming cost V 2 bases and J 2 bases, with 13 bases left between them.

The chain is built from TRBV28 and TRBJ1-2; D is uncertain. The CDR3 loop spans 11 amino acids. Trimming cost V 7 bases and J 6 bases, with 9 bases left between them. CDR1 MDHEN and CDR2 SYDVKM come from the germline V gene. DNA of the CDR3: TGTGCCAGCACCACGACGGATGGCTACACCTTC. Its protein product is CASTTTDGYTF.

The rearrangement uses TRBV18 and TRBJ2-3; 7 nucleotides match TRBD1. CDR1 is KGHSH and CDR2 is LQKENI in the germline V gene. The junction had 6 bases not matched to a gene; V was cut back by 2 bases and J by 4 bases. This CDR3 has 15 residues. The CDR3 DNA is TGTGCCAGCTCACCAAGGGGGCGTATAGCAGATACGCAGTATTTT. As protein: CASSPRGRIADTQYF.

The gene calls are TRBV19 and TRBJ2-1; D is unclear. Per germline, CDR1 LNHDA and CDR2 SQIVND (reference sequence). CDR3 length equals 14 residues. Trimming took 4 bases from V and 3 from J, leaving 10 bases between them. CDR3 sequence: CASSRQVYYNEQFF. The CDR3 DNA follows: TGTGCCAGTAGTAGGCAGGTGTACTACAATGAGCAGTTCTTC.

The chain joins TRBV6-6 to TRBJ2-3, with 8 bases lining up with TRBD1. Per germline, CDR1 MNHNY and CDR2 SVGAGI (reference sequence). J was trimmed by 3 bases and V by 2 bases; bases with no gene match: 4. The length of the CDR3 is 15 residues. The CDR3 bases are TGTGCCAGCAGTTACCAGGGACAGGTAACAGATACGCAGTATTTT. The encoded protein is CASSYQGQVTDTQYF.

J is TRBJ2-2 and V is TRBV14; 7 bases are a match to TRBD2. V dropped 1 base and J dropped 0; count of bases not matched to a gene: 5. This CDR3 has 17 residues. Per the germline V gene, CDR1 is SGHDN and CDR2 is FVKESK. Here the CDR3 reads CASSQGIGLANTGELFF. Here the CDR3 DNA reads TGTGCCAGCAGCCAAGGGATAGGACTAGCGAACACCGGGGAGCTGTTTTTT.

The chain couples TRBV11-2 to TRBJ1-1; possible D gene TRBD1, 6 bases. The CDR3 has 13 residues. Germline CDR1 and CDR2: SGHAT and FQNNGV. The V and J ends lost 4 bases and 4 bases respectively, with 10 bases between them. The CDR3, as DNA: TGTGCCAGCAGCTCCACAGGGTTCACTGAAGCTTTCTTT. It yields the protein CASSSTGFTEAFF.

The chain recombines TRBV14 with TRBJ1-5; possible D gene TRBD1, 5 bases. Germline CDR1 and CDR2: SGHDN and FVKESK. The CDR3 consists of 15 residues. V lost 0 bases to trimming and J lost 7 bases, with 13 bases between them. In nucleotides, the CDR3 is TGTGCCAGCAGCCAAGATAGGCGGGCAGGGCAGCCCCAGCATTTT. Protein product: CASSQDRRAGQPQHF.

The chain carries TRBV9 and TRBJ2-5, with D perhaps matching TRBD2 (6 bases). V was shortened by 0 bases and J by 7 bases, with 16 bases between the two germline ends. This CDR3 has 15 residues. Germline V lookup: CDR1 SGDLS, CDR2 YYNGEE. CDR3 region: CASSVAGRREATQYF. DNA for the CDR3: TGTGCCAGCAGCGTAGCTGGCAGAAGGGAGGCGACCCAGTACTTC.

Only one count was recorded for this clone. The chain has TRBV13 and TRBJ2-7; 9 bases map to TRBD1. The CDR3 consists of 16 residues. Germline V CDR1 and CDR2: PRHDT, FYEKMQ (reference sequence). V gave up 1 base and J gave up 3 bases; unmatched junction bases: 7. The CDR3 region has the DNA TGTGCCAGCAGCTTAGTCAGGGACAGGGTTTTCTACGAGCAGTACTTC. Translating it yields CASSLVRDRVFYEQYF.

Only one count was recorded for this clone. The CDR3 DNA is TGTGCCAGCAGCCGAGGACTAGCCCAAGAGACCCAGTACTTC. Translation gives CASSRGLAQETQYF. The V and J genes are TRBV6-5 and TRBJ2-5; 8 bases line up with TRBD2. Germline CDR1 MNHEY, CDR2 SVGAGI. V lost 6 bases, J lost 1 base, and 4 bases stayed unmatched. This CDR3 is built from 14 residues.

The genes are TRBV5-1 and TRBJ2-1, with 9 bases lining up with TRBD1. V shed 4 bases and J 5 bases; nucleotides not matched to a gene: 7. The CDR3 has 15 amino acids. Germline lookup yields CDR1 SGHRS and CDR2 YFSETQ. CDR3 residues: CASSLLGQGNNEQFF. The CDR3 DNA follows: TGCGCCAGCAGCCTACTAGGACAGGGGAACAATGAGCAGTTCTTC.

This clone was seen only a few times. This specimen includes other DNA sequences encoding the same CDR3. The chain combines TRBV7-2 with TRBJ2-7; 9 bases fit TRBD2. The CDR3 spans 16 residues. The germline gives CDR1 SGHTA, CDR2 FQGNSA. Losses at the gene ends were 1 base for V and 2 bases for J; bases not matched to a gene: 6. CDR3 sequence: CASSLEGSGRTYEQYF. CDR3 bases: TGTGCCAGCAGCTTAGAAGGTAGCGGGAGAACCTACGAGCAGTACTTC.